This T cell receptor beta chain was retrieved from a study of blood T cell repertoires in COVID-19 (dated by TCRdb to between 2020 and 2021). Background on the whole study: Samples from collaborators originated in the United States, Italy and Spain and spanned both the acute and convalescent phases of COVID-19. The prospective study material was composed of cDNA or gDNA derived from T cells, B-cell-depleted T cells, or PBMCs. Deeply sampled blood TCRbeta repertoires from subjects exposed to, actively infected with, or recovered from COVID-19 were included in the dataset. The repertoires were made available in a free public database intended to serve as a resource for research on the immune response to SARS-CoV-2. The samples were drawn from two sources: the first 160 participants of the ongoing ImmuneRACE study, and 1,200 or so subjects contributed by 6 global collaborators. Sample metadata almost always included a de-identified subject ID, COVID-19 status, age in years and sex. Where available, HLA class I and class II types were obtained from metadata supplied by the sample provider rather than from assay-based typing.

Participants in the prospective study were aged 18 to 89 years, lived in 20 to 25 United States geographic areas, and enrolled through a virtual design. In the prospective study, participants were assigned to cohorts based on the clinical history participants reported in a screening survey and a study questionnaire. Recovered participants in ImmuneRACE Cohort 3 were defined by two consecutive negative NP/OP PCR tests, clearance by a healthcare professional, or resolution of symptoms. In the prospective study, mobile phlebotomists collected whole blood, serum and a nasopharyngeal or oropharyngeal swab from each participant. Over a roughly 2-month period, participants in the prospective study had the option of providing additional blood draws and questionnaires. Blood samples from the prospective study were shipped frozen or at room temperature prior to DNA extraction. This clone was seen a few times. It lacks a known antigen. No base quality information exists; no much larger clone differs at one position.

V ends up 3 bases short and J 8 bases short, with an unmatched junction base count of 6. From cysteine to phenylalanine, the CDR3 is 14 amino acids long. Only the CDR3 DNA is retained, 42 bases long and in frame from the first base. Via the germline V gene, CDR1 is SGHRS and CDR2 YFSETQ. The immunoSEQ Assay, a bias-controlled multiplex PCR, was used to amplify TCRbeta CDR3 regions from genomic DNA. The published analysis was carried out like this. Nucleated cell counts per sample were estimated from amplification of reference gene primers within the assay. Sequence reads were collapsed and filtered to measure the absolute abundance of every unique TCRbeta CDR3 rearrangement. For each sample, productive Simpson clonality was calculated by taking the square root of Simpson's diversity index across productive rearrangements. As stored in TCRdb, this immuneACCESS dataset retains in-frame rearrangements with V and J assigned. A fraction of the clones does not appear; measured against another copy, unresolved V genes explain less than half of the discrepancy, and the remainder lacks a known reason. From that table come the V and J calls and clone size; the DNA was used to work out D and trimming. The sample data list a few hundred thousand clones, and approximately 85% of these were observed just once. Approximately 4% of the sample is taken by the ten largest.

The paper's findings and limits, for the study overall: The amount of clinical and demographic metadata varied by source and participant and was provided uncurated.

The receptor's source is a woman aged 30 to 39 who had recovered from COVID-19. Rearrangement joined TRBV5-1 to TRBJ1-2; 11 of the junction bases match TRBD1. Input material: PBMCs or T cells enriched from blood (not recorded which). CDR3 region: CASSSWTGGNGYTF. The DNA sequence is TGCGCCAGCAGCTCCTGGACAGGGGGCAACGGCTACACCTTC.